The next 30 T cell receptor beta chains were all read from a single sample in a study of regulatory T cells in long-lasting Graves disease. Time point defined: persistent/refractory GD, antithyroid drugs over 5 years with positive TRAb. From RNA extracted from PBMCs, the TCR library was made. Relying on iRepertoire HTBI primers and Arm-PCR of CDR3 regions, the team built TCR beta libraries. Using its own MiXCR run on the multiplex PCR reads, TCRdb lists one record per CDR3 protein. The table has over 450,000 distinct CDR3 sequences, roughly a fifth seen once. The specimen comprised peripheral blood mononuclear cells (PBMCs), sampled when the disease was refractory, from a patient treated with antithyroid drugs. All receptors derive from a female donor with Graves disease.

This clonotype was counted many times. The CDR3 nucleotides are TGTGCCAGCAGCTTACAGCGGGGGCAGGATGGCTACACCTTC. It encodes CASSLQRGQDGYTF. V usage is TRBV7-2 and J usage is TRBJ1-2, with D perhaps matching TRBD1 (6 bases). Germline assignment: CDR1 SGHTA and CDR2 FQGNSA. The CDR3 covers 14 residues. Trimming removed 2 bases from V and 6 bases from J, with 13 bases in between.

The rearrangement links TRBV9 to TRBJ2-5; no reliable D call. This CDR3 comprises 16 residues. Trimming removed 4 bases from V and 3 bases from J, with 19 bases in between. Per germline, CDR1 SGDLS and CDR2 YYNGEE. The CDR3 loop is CASSTTPWGTEETQYF. CDR3 sequence (DNA): TGTGCCAGCAGCACCACCCCCTGGGGTACTGAAGAGACCCAGTACTTC.

The J gene is TRBJ2-7, the V gene TRBV19, with TRBD1 matching 10 bases. CDR3 length: 14 residues. J lost 5 bases, V lost 4 bases, and 5 bases had no gene match. Looked up from germline, CDR1 is LNHDA and CDR2 is SQIVND (reference sequence). The CDR3 region has the DNA TGTGCCAGTAGTAGGGGACAGGGGCTCAACGAGCAGTACTTC. This encodes CASSRGQGLNEQYF.

The rearrangement links TRBV7-9 to TRBJ1-1; no clear D gene. The CDR3 sequence is 13 residues long. V dropped 8 bases and J dropped 5 bases, with 15 bases sitting between them. Per germline, CDR1 SEHNR and CDR2 FQNEAQ (reference sequence). In DNA, the CDR3 is TGTGCCAGCGCCCTCGGGGAGGAAACTGAAGCTTTCTTT. Its translation: CASALGEETEAFF.

The chain joins TRBV30 to TRBJ2-7, with no clear D. The V and J ends lost 3 bases and 3 bases respectively, with 9 bases between them. CDR1 is GTSNPN, CDR2 SVGIG, per germline (reference sequence). CDR3 size: 12 residues. This chain's CDR3 is CAWSWGNYEQYF. In nucleotides, the CDR3 is TGTGCCTGGAGCTGGGGAAACTACGAGCAGTACTTC.

The genes are TRBV27 and TRBJ2-3; a weak D match, TRBD1 (6 bases). Germline lookup yields CDR1 MNHEY and CDR2 SMNVEV (reference sequence). Trimming removed 6 bases from V and 4 bases from J, with 20 bases in between. This CDR3 comprises 16 residues. CDR3 coding DNA: TGTGCCAGCAGCTCTACGGACAGACGACCTTCAGATACGCAGTATTTT. This sequence encodes CASSSTDRRPSDTQYF.

This chain connects TRBV18 to TRBJ1-1, with D uncertain. Germline CDR1 reads KGHSH; CDR2 reads LQKENI. The V gene lost 1 base and the J gene lost 2 bases, with 8 bases spanning the gap. This CDR3 contains 14 residues. CDR3 in amino acids: CASSPREENTEAFF. For the CDR3, the DNA is TGTGCCAGCTCACCACGGGAGGAAAACACTGAAGCTTTCTTT.

The chain joins TRBV19 to TRBJ1-2; weak D call: TRBD1 (5 bases). V dropped 2 bases and J dropped 8 bases, with 15 bases sitting between them. This CDR3 spans 14 amino acids. The germline V gene has CDR1 LNHDA and CDR2 SQIVND (reference sequence). CDR3: CASSINRDRGGYTF. The CDR3, as DNA: TGTGCCAGTAGTATAAACCGGGACCGAGGAGGCTACACCTTC.

This clonotype is a singleton in its sample. This may come from a read error, since a much larger clone is one base off. Written as DNA, the CDR3 is TGTGCCAGCAGCCTCGAAATCGCCCACGAGCAGTACTTC. Protein: CASSLEIAHEQYF. The gene calls are TRBV7-2 and TRBJ2-7; no reliable D call. The CDR3 runs to 13 residues. CDR1 SGHTA and CDR2 FQGNSA come from the germline V gene. The V end lost 5 bases, the J end lost 5 bases, and 13 bases lay between the germline ends.

This clonotype has just a few counts. The chain has TRBV5-1 and TRBJ1-2; possibly TRBD1 for D (6 bases). The CDR3 is 14 amino acids. V gave up 4 bases and J gave up 9 bases, with 19 bases separating them. CDR1 and CDR2 from the germline V gene are SGHRS and YFSETQ. CDR3 sequence: CASSPPDSSFSYTF. The CDR3 nucleotides read TGCGCCAGCAGCCCCCCGGACAGCAGCTTCAGCTACACCTTC.

This clonotype was recorded at least ten times. V gene TRBV12-3 or TRBV12-4 combines with J gene TRBJ2-7, with 8 bases that match TRBD1. V was clipped by 5 bases and J by 3 bases; unmatched bases: 9. The CDR3 runs 15 residues. The CDR3 DNA reads as TGTGCCAGCAGTACTCAGACAGGGGTGGGCTACGAGCAGTACTTC. It translates to CASSTQTGVGYEQYF.

At least ten counts were recorded for this clonotype. The chain carries TRBV10-3 and TRBJ1-6, with 8 bases lining up with TRBD1. Germline CDR1 and CDR2: ENHRY and SYGVKD. This CDR3 is 14 amino acids long. With V trimmed by 7 bases and J by 8 bases, 7 bases remained unmatched. DNA for the CDR3: TGTGCCATCAAGGCAGGGGGCAGGGATTCACCCCTCCACTTT. This encodes CAIKAGGRDSPLHF.

The chain links TRBV7-8 to TRBJ1-6; 7 bases map to TRBD1. V trimming: 4 bases; J trimming: 7 bases; junction bases outside the gene matches: 4. Germline lookup yields CDR1 SGHVS and CDR2 FQNEAQ. The CDR3 contains 14 residues. The CDR3 nucleotides read TGTGCCAGCAGCTCGGGACAGAGAAATTCACCCCTCCACTTT. The encoded protein is CASSSGQRNSPLHF.

The chain recombines TRBV6-1 with TRBJ2-3; TRBD2 is a possible D gene (5 bases). Trimming removed 6 bases at V and 2 bases at J, with 18 bases between. CDR1 and CDR2 (germline): MNHNS, SASEGT. The CDR3 is 16 amino acids. The CDR3 DNA reads TGTGCCAGCAGCCCTGGACGTGGGGAGAACACAGATACGCAGTATTTT. Protein: CASSPGRGENTDTQYF.

This clonotype was observed many times. The V call is TRBV6-1, the J call TRBJ1-2; D gene uncertain. V was trimmed by 6 bases and J by 4 bases, leaving 21 bases between them. CDR1 and CDR2 from the germline V gene are MNHNS and SASEGT. There are 16 residues in the CDR3. CDR3 region: CASSLLVRTPAYGYTF. In nucleotides, the CDR3 is TGTGCCAGCAGCCTTTTGGTTCGTACACCGGCCTATGGCTACACCTTC.

This clonotype was counted many times. The chain has TRBV6-5 and TRBJ2-7; weak D call: TRBD1 (5 bases). V was clipped by 2 bases and J by 2 bases, with 10 bases between them. Germline V gene data show CDR1 as MNHEY and CDR2 as SVGAGI. This CDR3 is 14 amino acids long. The CDR3 reads CASSYRGDTYEQYF. The CDR3 coding sequence is TGTGCCAGCAGTTACAGGGGCGATACCTACGAGCAGTACTTC.

This clonotype was seen a few times. The chain recombines TRBV7-9 with TRBJ1-6; D is unclear. The V and J ends lost 0 bases and 8 bases respectively, with 17 bases between them. Germline values: CDR1 SEHNR, CDR2 FQNEAQ (reference sequence). This CDR3 comprises 17 residues. The CDR3 coding sequence is TGTGCCAGCAGCTTAGCGGTAGCTGTCAGTTCGGATTCACCCCTCCACTTT. Its translation is CASSLAVAVSSDSPLHF.

This clonotype was detected a few times. The chain uses TRBV2 and TRBJ2-2; 7 bases align to TRBD1. Germline CDR1 SNHLY, CDR2 FYNNEI. The CDR3 spans 15 residues. The junction had 7 bases not matched to a gene; V was cut back by 8 bases and J by 1 base. CDR3 DNA sequence: TGTGCCAGCTCCTCGCAGGGGGAGAACACCGGGGAGCTGTTTTTT. Its translation is CASSSQGENTGELFF.

The chain employs TRBV12-3 or TRBV12-4 and TRBJ1-1, with a tentative D call TRBD1 (5 bases). Deletions cut 2 bases from V and 2 bases from J, with 9 bases between. The CDR3 spans 14 residues. The CDR3 DNA follows: TGTGCCAGCAGTTTAAAGAGGGGAAACACTGAAGCTTTCTTT. This translates into CASSLKRGNTEAFF.

J is TRBJ2-7 and V is TRBV10-3; no reliable D call. Trimming removed 1 base from V and 3 bases from J, with 7 bases in between. The CDR3 sequence is 13 residues long. CDR1 and CDR2 (germline): ENHRY, SYGVKD. The DNA for the CDR3 is TGTGCCATCAGTGAGTACGCAGACTACGAGCAGTACTTC. Protein sequence: CAISEYADYEQYF.

This chain links TRBV30 with TRBJ2-3, with D hard to call. This CDR3 contains 13 residues. CDR1 and CDR2 from the germline V gene are GTSNPN and SVGIG (reference sequence). Trimming pared 4 bases from V and 0 bases from J, leaving 8 bases between. The CDR3 region has the DNA TGTGCCTGGATTCGCCTCAGCACAGATACGCAGTATTTT. It is translated as CAWIRLSTDTQYF.

The V call is TRBV9, the J call TRBJ2-1, with TRBD1 as a possible D gene (5 bases). Germline assignment: CDR1 SGDLS and CDR2 YYNGEE. There are 13 residues in the CDR3. V lost 0 bases to trimming and J lost 9 bases, with 10 bases between them. CDR3 sequence reads: CASSVGQGGEQFF. DNA of the CDR3: TGTGCCAGCAGCGTAGGGCAGGGCGGTGAGCAGTTCTTC.

This clonotype turned up a few times. The chain has TRBV2 and TRBJ1-6; D gene unclear. CDR1 and CDR2 (germline): SNHLY, FYNNEI. The V gene lost 8 bases and the J gene lost 10 bases, with 9 bases spanning the gap. The CDR3 totals 11 residues. The CDR3 sequence: CASGRPSPLHF. CDR3 nucleotides: TGTGCCAGCGGGCGCCCGTCACCCCTCCACTTT.

This clonotype has ten or more counts. The CDR3 sequence: CSARDWDLSRGTQYF. The CDR3 DNA reads TGCAGTGCTAGAGACTGGGACCTATCTCGTGGGACCCAGTACTTC. This rearrangement joins TRBV20-1 to TRBJ2-5; the D gene could be TRBD1 or TRBD2 (5 bases each). V lost 0 bases, J lost 7 bases, and 18 bases lay in between. CDR1 DFQATT and CDR2 SNEGSKA come from the germline V gene (reference sequence). The CDR3 extends over 15 amino acids.

In this sample, this clonotype turned up many times. The V gene is TRBV20-1, the J gene TRBJ2-5, with TRBD1 matching 7 bases. This CDR3 is built from 15 residues. The J segment lost 5 bases and the V segment lost 3 bases, leaving 12 bases of the junction unmatched. Germline values: CDR1 DFQATT, CDR2 SNEGSKA (reference sequence). CDR3 sequence: CSARELGQRVETQYF. The CDR3 DNA reads as TGCAGTGCTAGGGAACTGGGACAGCGAGTGGAGACCCAGTACTTC.

The V call is TRBV5-1, the J call TRBJ2-7; TRBD2 matches at 8 bases. CDR3 length equals 16 residues. Losses at the gene ends were 0 bases for V and 2 bases for J; bases not matched to a gene: 7. Germline CDR1 SGHRS, CDR2 YFSETQ. The CDR3 loop reads CASSLGPRGDAYEQYF. The CDR3 DNA reads TGCGCCAGCAGCTTGGGTCCGCGGGGGGACGCCTACGAGCAGTACTTC.

This clonotype was picked up a small number of times. J is TRBJ2-7 and V is TRBV6-1; TRBD1 aligns across 9 bases. The V gene's germline CDR1 is MNHNS and CDR2 SASEGT. The CDR3 sequence is 17 residues long. The V and J ends lost 6 bases and 2 bases, in that order; junction bases with no gene match: 14. CDR3 nucleotide sequence: TGTGCCAGCAGATCGAGATATAGACAGGGGGGAACCTACGAGCAGTACTTC. Its protein is CASRSRYRQGGTYEQYF.

The gene calls are TRBV4-2 and TRBJ2-7; 9 positions agree with TRBD1. V was pared by 4 bases and J by 4 bases, with 5 bases of the junction left unmatched. The CDR3 is 14 amino acids. The germline CDR1 and CDR2 sequences are LGHNA and YNFKEQ. This CDR3 reads CASSPDRGCYEQYF. The CDR3 DNA follows: TGTGCCAGCAGCCCGGACAGGGGCTGTTACGAGCAGTACTTC.

As for this clonotype: A clone one base away is much larger, so this may be a read error. The rearrangement joins TRBV29-1 to TRBJ1-2; D not resolved. The CDR3 is made up of 12 amino acids. Germline CDR1 is SQVTM and CDR2 is ANQGSEA. This chain's CDR3 is CNVVADNYGYTF. The CDR3 nucleotides are TGCAACGTTGTGGCTGATAACTATGGCTACACCTTC.

The rearrangement links TRBV10-3 to TRBJ2-1, with 10 bases that match TRBD1. Germline V gene data show CDR1 as ENHRY and CDR2 as SYGVKD. J lost 6 bases, V lost 3 bases, and 5 bases had no gene match. The CDR3 length is 15 residues. In DNA form, the CDR3 reads TGTGCCATCAGTGATGGGACAGGGGCTACCAATGAGCAGTTCTTC. As protein: CAISDGTGATNEQFF.